This T cell receptor (beta chain) was captured in a study of T cell responses to AZD1222 COVID-19 vaccine. Study-wide results and limits: Reports say nearly half of spike-specific TCRs go after unmutated variant regions.

The length of the CDR3 is 11 residues. From germline, CDR1 is MDHEN and CDR2 SYDVKM. Trimming pared 6 bases from V and 8 bases from J, leaving 10 bases between. This table comes from immunoSEQ multiplex PCR, and its TCRdb copy is limited to in-frame clones, with some not included. The data show fewer than 85,000 clones, with under 95% seen just once and roughly 4.2% held by the top ten. With respect to this clone: What it binds is not known.

Here the sequenced sample was peripheral blood, taken on day 0 of AZD1222 vaccination. The sequence was obtained from an adult in good health. The chain carries TRBV28 and TRBJ1-2; D call uncertain. CDR3 nucleotide sequence: TGTGCCAGCAGGAGTGGGATGGGCTACACCTTC. It codes for CASRSGMGYTF.